Listed below are T cell receptor beta chains from one sample, sequenced in a study of human T cells and chemical hapten exposure. TCRdb reprocessed the RACE reads with MiXCR, giving one entry per CDR3 protein. This table holds roughly 56,000 distinct CDR3 sequences, 9.5% to 10% found once. The source material was whole blood, sampled in connection with sensitization to the hapten diphenylcyclopropenone (DPC). The origin of the receptors is a young woman with alopecia areata. Some clones in this sample may be carry-over from other donors' samples. Each CDR3 is given with its conserved first and last residue. Fields, in order: V gene, J gene, D gene, clone size, CDR3 DNA, CDR3 protein. The D gene is left open where the match is weak. The listing skips clone size in some rows; elsewhere it reads once, few, many or a size class.

V gene: TRBV28; J gene: TRBJ1-2; D gene: TRBD1; clone size: few; CDR3 DNA: TGTGCCAGCAGTTTATGGGGACAGGGGGCCTCTAACTATGGCTACACCTTC; CDR3 protein: CASSLWGQGASNYGYTF
V gene: TRBV29-1; J gene: TRBJ1-2; D gene: TRBD1; clone size: many; CDR3 DNA: TGCAGCGTTGACACAGGGGTAAACTATGGCTACACCTTC; CDR3 protein: CSVDTGVNYGYTF
V gene: TRBV5-6; J gene: TRBJ2-3; D gene: -; clone size: -; CDR3 DNA: TGTGCCAGCGGGTACCTCGGCACAGATACGCAGTATTTT; CDR3 protein: CASGYLGTDTQYF
V gene: TRBV7-2; J gene: TRBJ2-2; D gene: -; clone size: many; CDR3 DNA: TGTGCCAGCAGCCTGGGGGTAGCGGTGGCCGGGGAGCTGTTTTTT; CDR3 protein: CASSLGVAVAGELFF
V gene: TRBV12-3/TRBV12-4; J gene: TRBJ1-4; D gene: -; clone size: many; CDR3 DNA: TGTGCCAGCACCTTTAGCTGGCGGGAAATCGCAACTAATGAAAAACTGTTTTTT; CDR3 protein: CASTFSWREIATNEKLFF
V gene: TRBV21-1; J gene: TRBJ2-3; D gene: -; clone size: -; CDR3 DNA: TGTGCCAGCAGAGGGTTGCGGGGGAGTGCGGATACGCAGTATTTT; CDR3 protein: CASRGLRGSADTQYF
V gene: TRBV4-2; J gene: TRBJ2-3; D gene: -; clone size: -; CDR3 DNA: TGTGCCAGCAGCCAAGGTGTGAAATCCAGAAGGGGGGCGACAGATACGCAGTATTTT; CDR3 protein: CASSQGVKSRRGATDTQYF
V gene: TRBV28; J gene: TRBJ2-3; D gene: TRBD2; clone size: -; CDR3 DNA: TGTGCCAGCAGAAATAGCGGGGGATTCACAGATACGCAGTATTTT; CDR3 protein: CASRNSGGFTDTQYF
V gene: TRBV6-1; J gene: TRBJ1-5; D gene: -; clone size: -; CDR3 DNA: TGTGCCAGCAGCGAAGACAGGAGACGGCAGCCCCAGCATTTT; CDR3 protein: CASSEDRRRQPQHF
V gene: TRBV5-5; J gene: TRBJ1-4; D gene: -; clone size: -; CDR3 DNA: TGTGCCAGCAGCTTGGCCACCAATCCAACTAATGAAAAACTGTTTTTT; CDR3 protein: CASSLATNPTNEKLFF
V gene: TRBV5-1; J gene: TRBJ2-3; D gene: -; clone size: few; CDR3 DNA: TGCGCCAGCAGCTTGGATCAGGGGTCAGATACGCAGTATTTT; CDR3 protein: CASSLDQGSDTQYF
V gene: TRBV4-3; J gene: TRBJ2-5; D gene: TRBD1; clone size: once; CDR3 DNA: TGCGCCAGCAGCCGCGTCCAGGGGGCGGAGACCCAGTACTTC; CDR3 protein: CASSRVQGAETQYF
V gene: TRBV6-1; J gene: TRBJ2-3; D gene: -; clone size: many; CDR3 DNA: TGTGCCAGCAGGCTACAGGGTAGCACAGATACGCAGTATTTT; CDR3 protein: CASRLQGSTDTQYF
V gene: TRBV27; J gene: TRBJ1-5; D gene: TRBD1; clone size: few; CDR3 DNA: TGTGCCAGCAGTTTAATACAGGGGGATAGCAATCAGCCCCAGCATTTT; CDR3 protein: CASSLIQGDSNQPQHF
V gene: TRBV27; J gene: TRBJ1-4; D gene: TRBD1; clone size: -; CDR3 DNA: TGTGCCAGCAGAGACAGGGGGCTTGAAAAACTGTTTTTT; CDR3 protein: CASRDRGLEKLFF
V gene: TRBV7-9; J gene: TRBJ2-7; D gene: -; clone size: -; CDR3 DNA: TGTGCCAGCAGCCCGCCGCGAGGGGCGACCTACGAGCAGTACTTC; CDR3 protein: CASSPPRGATYEQYF
V gene: TRBV6-2/TRBV6-3; J gene: TRBJ1-1; D gene: -; clone size: many; CDR3 DNA: TGTGCCAGCAGTTACGCGAGGGTCTCCACTGAAGCTTTCTTT; CDR3 protein: CASSYARVSTEAFF
V gene: TRBV6-2/TRBV6-3; J gene: TRBJ1-1; D gene: TRBD1; clone size: many; CDR3 DNA: TGTGCCAGCAGAAGGGACAGGTCCGAAGCTTTCTTT; CDR3 protein: CASRRDRSEAFF